This T cell receptor (beta chain) was documented in a study of cytomegalovirus exposure and HLA in healthy donors. Turning to the study itself: There were over 350 genotyped donors. Of these, roughly 80% fell in the genetic ancestry cluster associated with self-reported Caucasian donors.

The PCR ran on 60 Vbeta and 13 Jbeta primers. Data came from immunoSEQ multiplex PCR; TCRdb stores just in-frame clones and leaves some out. The data show about 100,000 clones, 73% seen once. Comment on this clone: Antigen: not known.

Overall study results and limits: The HLA-A and HLA-B alleles of most subjects were reportedly predicted accurately from TCR beta sequences. V- and J-gene trimming in TCR beta was tied to a missense DCLRE1C variant by an analysis performed later. Later analysis showed most CMV-associated TCR beta chains appearing HLA-restricted.

The length of the CDR3 is 15 residues. The V gene lost 2 bases and the J gene lost 5 bases, with 13 bases spanning the gap. J is TRBJ2-1 and V is TRBV23-1, with D tentatively TRBD2 (6 bases). TRBV23-1 has ORF status, its function being uncertain. The sequencing input was PBMCs. This receptor was obtained from a man in his forties in good health and CMV-seronegative. CDR3 sequence: CASSQRDLMNNEQFF. CDR3 DNA sequence: TGCGCCAGCAGTCAACGGGACTTAATGAACAATGAGCAGTTCTTC.